Reported below is one T cell receptor beta chain. The entry originates in a study of blood T cells in healthy people across ages. The J segment lost 3 bases and the V segment lost 2 bases, leaving 5 bases of the junction unmatched. This CDR3 is built from 15 residues. Germline CDR1 and CDR2: MNHEY and SVGAGI. A second PCR of about 6 to 12 cycles used a sample-barcoded 5' primer and a J-beta primer mix. TCRdb re-analysed the 5' RACE reads in MiXCR, keeping a single row per CDR3 protein. Of about 1.6 million distinct CDR3 sequences in the sample, about 32% were seen once. This chain links TRBV6-5 with TRBJ2-3; 7 nucleotides agree with TRBD2. The receptor was isolated from a woman in her twenties or thirties in good health. The sequenced sample consisted of blood. The DNA for the CDR3 is TGTGCCAGCAGTTACCGGACTAGATCAACAGATACGCAGTATTTT. This gives the protein CASSYRTRSTDTQYF.